This TCR beta chain comes out of a study of tumor-infiltrating lymphocytes in oesophageal squamous cell carcinoma. TCRdb recomputed calls from the PCR reads with MiXCR, one row per CDR3 protein. The sample carries about 17,000 distinct CDR3 sequences, 50% recorded once. This CDR3 comprises 14 residues. V lost 5 bases and J 6 bases, leaving 14 bases between the germline ends. The TCR originated in a male donor with esophageal squamous cell carcinoma. Input material: esophageal tumor tissue. V usage is TRBV12-3 or TRBV12-4 and J usage is TRBJ2-1; D unclear. Written as DNA, the CDR3 is TGTGCCAGCAGTGGCTCCAACCTCCGCAATGAGCAGTTCTTC. Residues: CASSGSNLRNEQFF.